The rows below give T cell receptor beta chains drawn from one sample of a study of a mutant IDH1 vaccine in newly diagnosed glioma. No antigen has been assigned to these receptors. The protocol was immunoSEQ multiplex PCR, while the TCRdb copy is restricted to in-frame clones and leaves out a portion. The sample contains around 54,000 clones, roughly nine tenths of which appear only once. The source material was PBMCs, sampled from a glioma patient whose treatment included an IDH1 peptide vaccine. These receptors were collected from a man aged 40-55 years with glioma. Both conserved end residues are trimmed from each CDR3. The order of the fields is J gene, V gene, D gene, CDR3 protein. A D gene is named only where the DNA matches it firmly.

>TRBJ1-1|TRBV4-2|NA
ASSQDQSGDVGAF
>TRBJ2-5|TRBV7-6|TRBD2
ASSLENFLAGFTETQY
>TRBJ2-1|TRBV4-1|NA
ASSQAHSGYNEQF
>TRBJ2-7|TRBV7-2|NA
ASSWIPGEPYEQY
>TRBJ2-1|TRBV21-1|NA
ASSPKTSDENEQF
>TRBJ2-1|TRBV6-4|TRBD2
ASSSGLAGYNEQF
>TRBJ2-5|TRBV5-1|TRBD2
ASSLTASGGQETQY
>TRBJ2-5|TRBV7-9|NA
ASSRGTPKETQY
>TRBJ1-1|TRBV29-1|TRBD1
SVQGGTEAF
>TRBJ1-1|TRBV5-6|NA
ASSLARNTEAF
>TRBJ2-7|TRBV4-1|TRBD2
ASSQAPPSGRFYEQY
>TRBJ2-2|TRBV5-6|TRBD2
ASSLRGLAGAGGELF
>TRBJ2-1|TRBV2|TRBD2
ASSYTSGRGEQF
>NA|TRBV7-2|TRBD2
ASSLGRGGYEQY
>TRBJ1-5|TRBV7-2|NA
ASSLKPPPQPQH
>TRBJ2-5|TRBV4-1|NA
ASSHDSTEGTQY
>TRBJ2-3|TRBV28|TRBD2
ASSYLAGIKDTQY
>TRBJ1-1|TRBV19|NA
ASSRGVKTSTEAF
>TRBJ2-5|TRBV20-1|NA
SAGQETQY
>TRBJ2-7|TRBV5-1|TRBD2
ASSLELAGVEQY
>TRBJ2-7|TRBV19|TRBD1
ASSRGQGSYEQY
>TRBJ2-7|TRBV9|TRBD2
ASSVIPSGTYEQY
>TRBJ2-1|TRBV14|TRBD2
ASSQRQGLNRLAGSYNEQF
>TRBJ2-7|TRBV19|NA
ASRGLTHEQY
>TRBJ2-1|TRBV28|TRBD2
ASSSPTSGSQNEQF
>TRBJ2-2|TRBV7-2|NA
ASSTGRNTGELF
>TRBJ1-1|TRBV19|NA
ASSREPEAF
>TRBJ2-7|TRBV5-6|TRBD1
ASSLVDRGGSYEQY
>TRBJ1-5|TRBV5-1|NA
ASSLDGHNQPQH
>TRBJ2-7|TRBV28|TRBD2
ASRGPGGQNYEQY
>TRBJ2-3|TRBV5-1|NA
ASSFLPSTDTQY
>TRBJ2-2|TRBV28|NA
ASSPQPHTDGELF
>TRBJ2-5|TRBV28|NA
ASTSPDRQETQY
>TRBJ2-6|TRBV19|TRBD1
ASTPGQGAWGANVLT
>TRBJ2-3|TRBV13|TRBD2
ASSLRLAGVTDTQY
>TRBJ2-7|TRBV2|TRBD1
ASGEQGPSYEQY
>TRBJ1-1|TRBV7-8|NA
ASRSLVNTEAF
>TRBJ1-1|TRBV6-5|TRBD1
ASSYRAQGGQKAF
>TRBJ1-1|TRBV29-1|NA
SAGSQLEAF
>TRBJ2-5|TRBV28|NA
ASSFTSRQETQY
>TRBJ1-5|TRBV6-6|NA
ASSFRPQNQPQH
>TRBJ2-4|TRBV23-1|NA
ASSGLINHDKNIQY
>TRBJ2-1|TRBV28|NA
ASLTRDEQF
>TRBJ1-4|TRBV5-4|TRBD1
ASSSGQNNEKLF
>TRBJ2-1|TRBV9|NA
ASSAQASAIYNEQF
>TRBJ2-1|TRBV5-6|NA
ASSLATWGWNEQF
>TRBJ2-7|TRBV29-1|TRBD1
SGTGTGSGEQY
>TRBJ2-3|TRBV6-5|NA
ASSRTASTDTQY
>TRBJ1-1|TRBV2|NA
ASSASALRYTEAF
>TRBJ2-7|TRBV6-4|TRBD1
ASSDSGQEPSYEQY
>TRBJ2-7|TRBV27|NA
ASSLPPGLRPYEQY